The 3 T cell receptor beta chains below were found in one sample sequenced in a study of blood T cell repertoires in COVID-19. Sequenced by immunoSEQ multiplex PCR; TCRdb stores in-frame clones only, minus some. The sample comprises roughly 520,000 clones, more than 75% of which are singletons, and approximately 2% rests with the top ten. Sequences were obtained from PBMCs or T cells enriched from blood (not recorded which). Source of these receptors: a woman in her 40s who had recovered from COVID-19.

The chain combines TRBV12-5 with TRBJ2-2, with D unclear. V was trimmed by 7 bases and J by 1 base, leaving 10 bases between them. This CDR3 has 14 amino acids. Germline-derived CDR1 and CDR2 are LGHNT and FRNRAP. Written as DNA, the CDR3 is TGTGCTAGTGCCCTAATTTTGAACACCGGGGAGCTGTTTTTT. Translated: CASALILNTGELFF.

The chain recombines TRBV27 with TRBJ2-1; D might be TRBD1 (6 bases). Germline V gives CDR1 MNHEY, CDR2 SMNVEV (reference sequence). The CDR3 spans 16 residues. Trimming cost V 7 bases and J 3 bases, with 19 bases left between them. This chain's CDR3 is CASTPKGERLYNEQFF. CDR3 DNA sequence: TGTGCCAGCACCCCCAAGGGGGAAAGGCTCTACAATGAGCAGTTCTTC.

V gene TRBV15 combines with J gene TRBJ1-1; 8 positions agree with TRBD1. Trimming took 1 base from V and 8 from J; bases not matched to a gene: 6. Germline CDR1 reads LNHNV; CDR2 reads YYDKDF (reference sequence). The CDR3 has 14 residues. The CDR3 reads CATSRGGQGAEAFF. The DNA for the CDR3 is TGTGCCACCAGCAGAGGGGGTCAGGGGGCGGAAGCTTTCTTT.